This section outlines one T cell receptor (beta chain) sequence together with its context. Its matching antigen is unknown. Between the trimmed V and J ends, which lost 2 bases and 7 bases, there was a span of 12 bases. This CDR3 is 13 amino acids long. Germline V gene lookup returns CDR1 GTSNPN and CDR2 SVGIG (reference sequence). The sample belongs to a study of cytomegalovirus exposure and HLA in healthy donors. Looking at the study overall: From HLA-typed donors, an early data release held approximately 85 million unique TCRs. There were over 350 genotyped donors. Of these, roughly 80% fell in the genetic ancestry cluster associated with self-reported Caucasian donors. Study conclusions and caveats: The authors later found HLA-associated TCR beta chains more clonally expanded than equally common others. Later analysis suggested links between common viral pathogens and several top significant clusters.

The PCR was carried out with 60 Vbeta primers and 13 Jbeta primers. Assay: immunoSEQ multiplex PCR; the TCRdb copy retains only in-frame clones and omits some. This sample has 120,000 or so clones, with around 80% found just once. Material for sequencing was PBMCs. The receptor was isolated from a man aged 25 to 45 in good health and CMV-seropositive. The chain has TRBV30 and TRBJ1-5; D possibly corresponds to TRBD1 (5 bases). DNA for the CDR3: TGTGCCTGGAGTCCGGGACTGGGGCAGCCCCAGCATTTT. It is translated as CAWSPGLGQPQHF.